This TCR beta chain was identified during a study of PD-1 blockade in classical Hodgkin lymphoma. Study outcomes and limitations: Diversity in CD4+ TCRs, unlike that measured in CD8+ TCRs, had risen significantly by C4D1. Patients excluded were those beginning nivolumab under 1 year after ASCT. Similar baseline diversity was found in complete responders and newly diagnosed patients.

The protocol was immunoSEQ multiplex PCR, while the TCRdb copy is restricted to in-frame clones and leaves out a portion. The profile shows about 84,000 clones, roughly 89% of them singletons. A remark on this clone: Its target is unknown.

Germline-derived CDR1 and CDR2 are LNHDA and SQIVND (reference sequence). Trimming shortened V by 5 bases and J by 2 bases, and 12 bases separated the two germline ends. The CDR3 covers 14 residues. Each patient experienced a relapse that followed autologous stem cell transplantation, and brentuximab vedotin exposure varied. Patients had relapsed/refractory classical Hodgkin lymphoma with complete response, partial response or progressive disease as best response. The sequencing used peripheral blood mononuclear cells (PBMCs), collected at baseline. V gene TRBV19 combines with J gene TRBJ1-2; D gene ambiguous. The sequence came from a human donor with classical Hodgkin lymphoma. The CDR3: CASSPHDGNYGYTF. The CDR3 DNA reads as TGTGCCAGTAGTCCTCACGACGGAAACTATGGCTACACCTTC. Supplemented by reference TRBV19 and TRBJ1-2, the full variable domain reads DGGITQSPKYLFRKEGQNVTLSCEQNLNHDAMYWYRQDPGQGLRLIYYSQIVNDFQKGDIAEGYSVSREKKESFPLTVTSAQKNPTAFYLCASSPHDGNYGYTFGSGTRLTVV.